Included here is one TCR beta chain sequence, with context. The CDR3 contains 13 residues. Trimming pared 5 bases from V and 10 bases from J, leaving 14 bases between. Germline CDR1 is LNHDA and CDR2 is SQIVND (reference sequence). This sample is part of a study of shared clonotypes between healthy human individuals. CD45RO-negative cells were positively selected for CCR7, leaving out terminally differentiated effector memory CD45RA+ cells. Method: immunoSEQ multiplex PCR; TCRdb's copy keeps in-frame clones and lacks some. This table holds some 2.1 million clones, about 95% found once. Sequenced material: naive CD8+ T cells sorted from blood. V usage is TRBV19 and J usage is TRBJ1-4; a weak D match, TRBD1 (5 bases). This sequence originates from a man between 18 and 35 years old in good health. The CDR3 loop is CASSSTARGKLFF. In DNA form, the CDR3 reads TGTGCCAGTAGTTCGACAGCGAGAGGAAAACTGTTTTTT.